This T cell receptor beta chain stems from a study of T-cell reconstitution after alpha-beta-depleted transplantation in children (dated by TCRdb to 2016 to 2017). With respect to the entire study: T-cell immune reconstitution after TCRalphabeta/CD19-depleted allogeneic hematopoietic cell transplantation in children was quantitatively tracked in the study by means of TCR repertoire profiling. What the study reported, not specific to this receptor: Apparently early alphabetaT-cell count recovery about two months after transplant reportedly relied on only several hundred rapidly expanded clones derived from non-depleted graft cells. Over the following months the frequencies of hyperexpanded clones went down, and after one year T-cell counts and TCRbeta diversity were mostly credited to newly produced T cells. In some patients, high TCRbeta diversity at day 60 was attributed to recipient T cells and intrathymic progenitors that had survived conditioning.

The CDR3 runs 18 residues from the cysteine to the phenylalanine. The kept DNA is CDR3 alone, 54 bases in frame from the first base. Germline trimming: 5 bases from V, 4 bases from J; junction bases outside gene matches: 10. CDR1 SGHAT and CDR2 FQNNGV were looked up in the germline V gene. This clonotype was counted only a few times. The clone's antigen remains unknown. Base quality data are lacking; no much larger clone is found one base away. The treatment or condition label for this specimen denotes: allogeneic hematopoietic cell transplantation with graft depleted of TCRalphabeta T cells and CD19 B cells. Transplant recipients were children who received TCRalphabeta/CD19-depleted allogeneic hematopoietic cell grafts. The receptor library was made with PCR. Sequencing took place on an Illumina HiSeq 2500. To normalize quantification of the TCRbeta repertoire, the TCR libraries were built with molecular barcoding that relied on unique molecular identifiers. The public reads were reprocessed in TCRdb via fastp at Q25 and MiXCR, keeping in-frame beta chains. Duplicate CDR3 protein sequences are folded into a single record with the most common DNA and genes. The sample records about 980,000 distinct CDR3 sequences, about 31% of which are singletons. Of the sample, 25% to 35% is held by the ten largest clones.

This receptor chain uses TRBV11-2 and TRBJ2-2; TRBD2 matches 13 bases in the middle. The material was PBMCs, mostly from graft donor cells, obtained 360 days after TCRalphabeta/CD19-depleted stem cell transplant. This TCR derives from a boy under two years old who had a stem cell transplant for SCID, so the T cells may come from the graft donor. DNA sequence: TGTGCCAGCAGCCCAATCCCCGGACTAGCGGGAGTCACCGGGGAGCTGTTTTTT. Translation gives CASSPIPGLAGVTGELFF.